This record looks at one T cell receptor (beta chain) sequence and its context. Its antigen is unknown. A junction boundary mismatches the germline segment, possibly from a read error. This entry belongs to a study of metastatic and nonmetastatic thyroid tumors (dated by TCRdb to 2018 to 2021). Concerning the study at large: The researchers compared repertoires between peripheral blood samples and tumor or nodule tissue samples from patients with malignant or benign thyroid disease. Summary of the overall study and its limitations: TCR beta diversity was reported as significantly higher in malignant tumors than in benign nodules, in both blood and tumor samples.

Library creation used PCR. Sequencer: Illumina HiSeq 4000. High-throughput sequencing was used to profile the CDR3 region of the TCR beta-chain in every patient. Processing in the source paper ran as follows. Drawing on CDR3 differences between clinicopathological groups, the researchers built a classifier meant to tell apart patients with distant-metastatic papillary thyroid cancer. To measure repertoire diversity the researchers used the Shannon index, while the Morisita-Horn index served to gauge how similar the tumor and blood repertoires were. The public reads were quality trimmed at Q25 with fastp and then assembled into clones with MiXCR by TCRdb, keeping productive beta chains. Here the V and J calls rest on TCRdb's processing, not on the authors' analysis. This sample lists around 21,000 clones; around 38% were detected once. Of the sample, more than 20% falls within the top ten clones. None of the patients had been given any treatment before thyroid surgery. Patient clinical samples collected from about 2012 to 2019 were retrospectively analysed using T-cell receptor beta sequencing.

This clonotype was sampled from a female donor with papillary thyroid cancer or a benign thyroid nodule (not recorded which). Some clones in this sample may be carry-over from other donors' samples. The sample consisted of tumor tissue.

The CDR3 is CVWVPTPGQGARGYTF. The DNA reads as follows: TGTGTCTGGGTCCCAACGCCGGGACAGGGGGCGCGTGGCTACACCTTC. This chain joins TRBV30 to TRBJ1-2; TRBD1 aligns with 12 central bases. The germline V gene encodes CDR1 GTSNPN and CDR2 SVGIG (reference sequence). From its cysteine to its phenylalanine, the CDR3 spans 16 amino acids. Only the CDR3 DNA is retained, 48 bases long and in frame from the first base.